The 10 T cell receptor beta chains given below trace back to one sample, sequenced in a study of regulatory T cells in long-lasting Graves disease. Both iRepertoire HTBI primers and Arm-PCR of CDR3 regions were used to build the TCR beta libraries. Each CDR3 protein gets one entry after TCRdb re-called the multiplex PCR reads with MiXCR. The data contain about 460,000 distinct CDR3 sequences, less than 25% of them singletons. Time point here: persistent/refractory GD, antithyroid drugs over 5 years with positive TRAb. From PBMCs, RNA was extracted and then used to make the TCR library. This material consisted of peripheral blood mononuclear cells (PBMCs), taken when the disease was refractory, from a patient treated with antithyroid drugs. The receptors come from a female donor with Graves disease.

This clonotype was found many times. V is TRBV29-1 and J is TRBJ1-1, with no clear D. The CDR3 totals 13 residues. Trimming shortened V by 3 bases and J by 1 base, and 9 bases separated the two germline ends. Germline CDR1 is SQVTM and CDR2 is ANQGSEA. DNA of the CDR3: TGCAGCGTTGACCGTGTCGGGAACACTGAAGCTTTCTTT. Protein sequence: CSVDRVGNTEAFF.

This clonotype showed up just a few times. The rearrangement links TRBV5-1 to TRBJ1-1; no firm D call. CDR3 length: 16 residues. The V gene's germline CDR1 is SGHRS and CDR2 YFSETQ. The germline V and J ends were trimmed by 4 bases and 9 bases, with 25 bases remaining between them. The CDR3 nucleotides read TGCGCCAGCAGCCCGAGATTAAAGAAGGGATACGACAAAGCTTTCTTT. Its translation: CASSPRLKKGYDKAFF. Full variable domain (outside the CDR3, taken from reference TRBV5-1 and TRBJ1-1): KAGVTQTPRYLIKTRGQQVTLSCSPISGHRSVSWYQQTPGQGLQFLFEYFSETQRNKGNFPGRFSGRQFSNSRSEMNVSTLELGDSALYLCASSPRLKKGYDKAFFGQGTRLTVV.

This clonotype appeared many times. The chain links TRBV27 to TRBJ2-7, with 9 bases fitting TRBD1. The CDR3 is made up of 14 amino acids. Germline CDR1 is MNHEY and CDR2 is SMNVEV (reference sequence). V gave up 5 bases and J gave up 1 base; unmatched junction bases: 3. The DNA of the CDR3 is TGTGCCAGCAGTAGGACAGGGGAGTCCTACGAGCAGTACTTC. It codes for CASSRTGESYEQYF.

This clonotype occurred many times. The rearrangement links TRBV12-3 or TRBV12-4 to TRBJ1-5; D is ambiguous. The CDR3 has 13 residues. The V end lost 7 bases, the J end lost 5 bases, and 12 bases lay between the germline ends. The CDR3, as DNA: TGTGCCAGCAACCCCGTCGGGGATCAGCCCCAGCATTTT. Protein product: CASNPVGDQPQHF.

This clonotype came up many times. The chain couples TRBV7-2 to TRBJ2-5, with TRBD1 matching 7 bases. The germline gives CDR1 SGHTA, CDR2 FQGNSA. The CDR3 has 16 amino acids. V lost 3 bases and J lost 2; bases outside the gene matches: 9. This CDR3 is CASSLAGTERQETQYF. The CDR3 nucleotides are TGTGCCAGCAGCTTGGCCGGGACAGAGAGGCAAGAGACCCAGTACTTC.

The chain uses TRBV9 and TRBJ2-5; 9 bases agree with TRBD1. The CDR3 loop spans 15 amino acids. With V trimmed by 1 base and J by 1 base, 2 bases remained unmatched. The V gene's germline CDR1 is SGDLS and CDR2 YYNGEE. The CDR3 reads CASSVMDRGQETQYF. In DNA form, the CDR3 reads TGTGCCAGCAGCGTAATGGACAGGGGCCAAGAGACCCAGTACTTC.

J is TRBJ1-6 and V is TRBV5-5; D is unclear. V lost 3 bases and J 1 base, leaving 11 bases between the germline ends. The CDR3 length is 16 residues. Germline CDR1 is SGHKS and CDR2 is YYEKEE (reference sequence). The CDR3 sequence is CASSSGVSSYNSPLHF. The DNA of the CDR3 is TGTGCCAGCAGCTCGGGCGTCTCTTCCTATAATTCACCCCTCCACTTT. Filled out from reference TRBV5-5 and TRBJ1-6, the complete variable domain reads DAGVTQSPTHLIKTRGQQVTLRCSPISGHKSVSWYQQVLGQGPQFIFQYYEKEERGRGNFPDRFSARQFPNYSSELNVNALLLGDSALYLCASSSGVSSYNSPLHFGNGTRLTVT.

Notes on this clonotype: One base away lies a much larger clone, so this may be a sequencing read error. This chain joins TRBV28 and TRBJ2-1; 8 bases are shared with TRBD1. Per the germline V gene, CDR1 is MDHEN and CDR2 is SYDVKM. The CDR3 has 15 residues. CDR3 in amino acids: CASRDDRGLNNEQLF. Written as DNA, the CDR3 is TGTGCCAGCAGGGATGACAGGGGCTTGAACAATGAGCAGCTCTTC.

The chain couples TRBV19 to TRBJ1-5; D is perhaps TRBD1 (5 bases). The CDR3 sequence is 15 residues long. CDR1 and CDR2 (germline): LNHDA, SQIVND (reference sequence). V lost 8 bases to trimming and J lost 0 bases, with 14 bases between them. In DNA form, the CDR3 reads TGTGCCAGTTCTTCTCGGGGGAATAGCAATCAGCCCCAGCATTTT. Its protein product is CASSSRGNSNQPQHF.

This clonotype was observed many times. The V call is TRBV11-2, the J call TRBJ2-7; D gene unclear. Looked up from germline, CDR1 is SGHAT and CDR2 is FQNNGV. The ends were cut back, 5 bases at V and 4 bases at J, with 9 bases in the middle. This CDR3 is 12 amino acids long. The CDR3 spells CASSPTAYEQYF. CDR3 coding DNA: TGTGCCAGCAGCCCTACAGCGTACGAGCAGTACTTC.